This T cell receptor (beta chain) was identified in a study of CD8 T cells in ankylosing spondylitis. A remark on this clonotype: Its antigen is undetermined.

Overall study results and limits: It appeared that ankylosing spondylitis blood was characterized by a TCR beta motif of roughly 8 highly homologous variants. The disease-linked clones had a CD8+ phenotype and low blood frequencies.

V was clipped by 5 bases and J by 0 bases, with 10 bases between them. Germline V lookup: CDR1 MNHNS, CDR2 SASEGT. CDR3 length: 15 residues. TCRdb re-analysed the 5' RACE reads in MiXCR, keeping a single row per CDR3 protein. The sample shows 150,000 to 200,000 distinct CDR3 sequences, around 10% of them seen only once. The TCR comes from a male donor with ankylosing spondylitis or in good health (not recorded which). The genes are TRBV6-1 and TRBJ2-2, with a weak D call TRBD2 (5 bases). Material for sequencing was blood, either unsorted or a sorted T cell fraction (not recorded which). The CDR3 nucleotides read TGTGCCAGCAGTCCTACTAGGGCGAACACCGGGGAGCTGTTTTTT. Translating gives CASSPTRANTGELFF.